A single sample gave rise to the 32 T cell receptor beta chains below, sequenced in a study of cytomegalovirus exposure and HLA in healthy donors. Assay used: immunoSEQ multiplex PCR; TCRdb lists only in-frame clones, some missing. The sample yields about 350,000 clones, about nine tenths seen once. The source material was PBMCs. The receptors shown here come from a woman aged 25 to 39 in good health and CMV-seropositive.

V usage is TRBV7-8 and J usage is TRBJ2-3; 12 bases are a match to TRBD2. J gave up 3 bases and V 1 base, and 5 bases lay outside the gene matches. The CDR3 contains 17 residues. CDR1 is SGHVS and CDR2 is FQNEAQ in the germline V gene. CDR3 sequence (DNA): TGTGCCAGCAGCTTAGAGGGGACTAGCGGGCCAACAGATACGCAGTATTTT. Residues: CASSLEGTSGPTDTQYF.

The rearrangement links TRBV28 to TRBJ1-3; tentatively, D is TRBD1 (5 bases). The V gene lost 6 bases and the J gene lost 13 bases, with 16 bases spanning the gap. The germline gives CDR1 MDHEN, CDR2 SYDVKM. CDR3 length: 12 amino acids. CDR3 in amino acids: CASSPGTPGIYF. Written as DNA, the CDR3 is TGTGCCAGCAGCCCCGGGACTCCGGGTATATATTTT.

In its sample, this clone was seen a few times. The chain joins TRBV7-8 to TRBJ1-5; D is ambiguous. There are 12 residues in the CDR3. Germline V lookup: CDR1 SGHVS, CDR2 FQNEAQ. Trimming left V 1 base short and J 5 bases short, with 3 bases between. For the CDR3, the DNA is TGTGCCAGCAGCTTAGACTATCAGCCCCAGCATTTT. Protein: CASSLDYQPQHF.

DNA for the CDR3: TGTGCCAGCAGTTTCCGGAGGAACGAGCAGTACTTC. Translation gives CASSFRRNEQYF. The chain employs TRBV28 and TRBJ2-7; a possible D gene is TRBD2 (5 bases). The V and J ends lost 3 bases and 5 bases respectively, with 8 bases between them. The CDR3 totals 12 residues. Germline CDR1 and CDR2: MDHEN and SYDVKM. The complete variable domain, with remaining parts taken from reference TRBV28 and TRBJ2-7, reads DVKVTQSSRYLVKRTGEKVFLECVQDMDHENMFWYRQDPGLGLRLIYFSYDVKMKEKGDIPEGYSVSREKKERFSLILESASTNQTSMYLCASSFRRNEQYFGPGTRLTVT.

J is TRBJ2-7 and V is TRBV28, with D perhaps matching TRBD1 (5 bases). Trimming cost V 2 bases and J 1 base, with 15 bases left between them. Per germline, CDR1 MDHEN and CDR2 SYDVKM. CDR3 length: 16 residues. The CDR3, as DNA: TGTGCCAGCAGTTTAGCGAACGCAGGGCTGTCCTACGAGCAGTACTTC. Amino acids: CASSLANAGLSYEQYF.

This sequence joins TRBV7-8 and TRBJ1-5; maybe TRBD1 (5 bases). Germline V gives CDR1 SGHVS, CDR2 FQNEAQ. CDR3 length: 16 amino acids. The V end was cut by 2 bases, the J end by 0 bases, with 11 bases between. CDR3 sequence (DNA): TGTGCCAGCAGCTTAATTCAAGGGGATAGCAATCAGCCCCAGCATTTT. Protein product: CASSLIQGDSNQPQHF.

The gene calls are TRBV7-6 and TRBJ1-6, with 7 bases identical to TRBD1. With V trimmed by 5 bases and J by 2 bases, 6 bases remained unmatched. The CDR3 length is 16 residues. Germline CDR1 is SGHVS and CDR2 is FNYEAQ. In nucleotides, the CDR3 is TGTGCCAGCAGCGCCGTAGGGGGCGCCTATAATTCACCCCTCCACTTT. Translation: CASSAVGGAYNSPLHF.

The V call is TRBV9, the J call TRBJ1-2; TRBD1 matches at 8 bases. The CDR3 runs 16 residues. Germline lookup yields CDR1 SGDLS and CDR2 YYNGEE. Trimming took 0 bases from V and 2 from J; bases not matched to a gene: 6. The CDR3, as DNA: TGTGCCAGCAGCGTAGGCTCGACAGGGGAGAACTATGGCTACACCTTC. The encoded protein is CASSVGSTGENYGYTF.

In DNA form, the CDR3 reads TGCGCCAGCAGTACGGGACAGGTCTACGAGCAGTACTTC. This sequence encodes CASSTGQVYEQYF. The chain combines TRBV10-2 with TRBJ2-7; 8 bases are shared with TRBD1. The CDR3 length is 13 residues. V was clipped by 5 bases and J by 3 bases; unmatched bases: 3. Germline lookup yields CDR1 WSHSY and CDR2 SAAADI.

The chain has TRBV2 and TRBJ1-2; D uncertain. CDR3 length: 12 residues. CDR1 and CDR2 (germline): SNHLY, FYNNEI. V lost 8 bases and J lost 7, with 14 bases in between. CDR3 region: CASGGQRVGYTF. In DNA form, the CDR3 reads TGTGCCAGCGGAGGGCAACGGGTTGGCTACACCTTC.

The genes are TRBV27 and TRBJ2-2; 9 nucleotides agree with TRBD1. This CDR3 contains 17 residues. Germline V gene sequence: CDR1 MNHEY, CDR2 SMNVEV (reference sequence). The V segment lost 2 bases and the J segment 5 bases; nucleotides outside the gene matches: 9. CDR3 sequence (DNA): TGTGCCAGCAGTTTAGTAGGGACAGGGTTTGGGACCGGGGAGCTGTTTTTT. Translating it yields CASSLVGTGFGTGELFF.

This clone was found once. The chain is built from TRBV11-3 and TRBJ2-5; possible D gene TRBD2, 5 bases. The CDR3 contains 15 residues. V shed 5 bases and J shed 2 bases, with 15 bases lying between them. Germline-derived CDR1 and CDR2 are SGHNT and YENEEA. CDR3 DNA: TGTGCCAGCAGCCGCGGGCAGTCTGGACAAGAGACCCAGTACTTC. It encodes CASSRGQSGQETQYF.

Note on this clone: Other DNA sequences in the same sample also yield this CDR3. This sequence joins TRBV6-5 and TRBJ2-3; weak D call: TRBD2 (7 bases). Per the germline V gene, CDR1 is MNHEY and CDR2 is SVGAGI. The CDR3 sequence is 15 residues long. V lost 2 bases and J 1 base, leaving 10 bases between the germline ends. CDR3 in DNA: TGTGCCAGCAGTTACGGCGGGGGCGGCACAGATACGCAGTATTTT. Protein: CASSYGGGGTDTQYF.

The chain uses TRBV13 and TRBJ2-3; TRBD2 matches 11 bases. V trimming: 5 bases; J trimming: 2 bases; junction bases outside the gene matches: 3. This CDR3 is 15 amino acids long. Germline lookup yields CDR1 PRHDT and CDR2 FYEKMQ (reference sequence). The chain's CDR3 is CASSPGLAVTDTQYF. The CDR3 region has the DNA TGTGCCAGCAGCCCGGGACTAGCGGTCACAGATACGCAGTATTTT.

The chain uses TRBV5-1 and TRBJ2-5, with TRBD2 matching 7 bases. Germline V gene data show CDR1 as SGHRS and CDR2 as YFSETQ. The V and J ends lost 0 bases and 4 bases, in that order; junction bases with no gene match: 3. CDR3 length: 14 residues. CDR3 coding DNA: TGCGCCAGCAGCTTGGGCCCGGGAGGAGAGACCCAGTACTTC. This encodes CASSLGPGGETQYF.

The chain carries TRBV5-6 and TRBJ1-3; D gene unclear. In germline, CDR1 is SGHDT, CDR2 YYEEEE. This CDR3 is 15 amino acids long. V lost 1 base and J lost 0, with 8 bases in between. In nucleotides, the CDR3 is TGTGCCAGCAGCTTGCGGGCTCTCTCTGGAAACACCATATATTTT. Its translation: CASSLRALSGNTIYF.

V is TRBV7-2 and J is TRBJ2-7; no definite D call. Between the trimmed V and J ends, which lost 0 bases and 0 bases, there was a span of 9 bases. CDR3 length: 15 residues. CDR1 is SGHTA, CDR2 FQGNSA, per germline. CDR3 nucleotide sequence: TGTGCCAGCAGCTTAGCACCGGCGAGCTCCTACGAGCAGTACTTC. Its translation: CASSLAPASSYEQYF.

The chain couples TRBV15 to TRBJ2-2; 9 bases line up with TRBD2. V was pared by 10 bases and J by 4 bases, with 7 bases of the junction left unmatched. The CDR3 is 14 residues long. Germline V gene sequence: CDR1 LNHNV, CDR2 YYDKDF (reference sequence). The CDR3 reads CAIEAGGSTGELFF. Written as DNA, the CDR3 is TGTGCCATCGAAGCGGGAGGAAGCACCGGGGAGCTGTTTTTT.

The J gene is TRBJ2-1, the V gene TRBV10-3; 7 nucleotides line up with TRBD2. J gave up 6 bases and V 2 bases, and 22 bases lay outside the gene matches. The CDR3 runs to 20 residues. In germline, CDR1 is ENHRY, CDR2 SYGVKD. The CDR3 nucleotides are TGTGCCATCAGTGAGCCCCCGAAGTCTGGTGGCGGGAGAACGGGCAATGAGCAGTTCTTC. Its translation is CAISEPPKSGGGRTGNEQFF.

The CDR3 protein is CASSPNRGGAFF. In DNA, the CDR3 is TGTGCCAGCTCACCTAACAGGGGGGGAGCTTTCTTT. The gene calls are TRBV18 and TRBJ1-1; 8 bases match TRBD1. The J segment lost 10 bases and the V segment lost 3 bases, leaving 4 bases of the junction unmatched. The CDR3 runs to 12 residues. Germline CDR1 KGHSH, CDR2 LQKENI.

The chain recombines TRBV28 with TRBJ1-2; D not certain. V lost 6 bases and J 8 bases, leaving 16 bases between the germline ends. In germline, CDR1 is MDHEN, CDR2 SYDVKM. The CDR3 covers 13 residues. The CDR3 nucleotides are TGTGCCAGCAGCCAAACTAGATTAGCGGGCTACACCTTC. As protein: CASSQTRLAGYTF.

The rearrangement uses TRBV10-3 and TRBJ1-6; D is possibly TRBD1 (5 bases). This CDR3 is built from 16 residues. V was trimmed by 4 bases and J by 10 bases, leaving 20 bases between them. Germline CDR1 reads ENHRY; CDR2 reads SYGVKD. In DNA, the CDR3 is TGTGCCATCAGTGGCCAGGGAAACATAAATATCTCACCCCTCCACTTT. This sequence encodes CAISGQGNINISPLHF.

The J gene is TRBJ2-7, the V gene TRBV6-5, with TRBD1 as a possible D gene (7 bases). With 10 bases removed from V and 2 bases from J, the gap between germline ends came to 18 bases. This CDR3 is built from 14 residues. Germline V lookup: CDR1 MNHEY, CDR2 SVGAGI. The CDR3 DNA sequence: TGTGCCAAAAAGGAGGGGGCGAACCCCTACGAGCAGTACTTC. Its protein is CAKKEGANPYEQYF.

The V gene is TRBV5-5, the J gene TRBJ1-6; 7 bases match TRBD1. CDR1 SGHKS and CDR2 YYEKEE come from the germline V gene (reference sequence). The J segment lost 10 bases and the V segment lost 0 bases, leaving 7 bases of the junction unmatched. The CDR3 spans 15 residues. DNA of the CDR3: TGTGCCAGCAGCTTGGAGGGGACAGAGACCTCACCCCTCCACTTT. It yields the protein CASSLEGTETSPLHF. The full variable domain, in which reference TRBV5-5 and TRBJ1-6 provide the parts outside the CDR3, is DAGVTQSPTHLIKTRGQQVTLRCSPISGHKSVSWYQQVLGQGPQFIFQYYEKEERGRGNFPDRFSARQFPNYSSELNVNALLLGDSALYLCASSLEGTETSPLHFGNGTRLTVT.

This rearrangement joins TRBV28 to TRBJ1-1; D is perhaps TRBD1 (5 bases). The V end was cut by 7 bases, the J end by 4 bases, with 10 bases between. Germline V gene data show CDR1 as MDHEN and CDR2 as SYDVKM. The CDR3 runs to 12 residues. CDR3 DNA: TGTGCCAGCAAACGGGGGGGCACTGAAGCTTTCTTT. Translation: CASKRGGTEAFF.

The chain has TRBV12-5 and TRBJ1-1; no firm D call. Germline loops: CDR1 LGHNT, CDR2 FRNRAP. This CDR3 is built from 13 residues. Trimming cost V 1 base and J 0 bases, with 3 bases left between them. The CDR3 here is CASGLGMNTEAFF. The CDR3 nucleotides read TGTGCTAGTGGTTTGGGAATGAACACTGAAGCTTTCTTT.

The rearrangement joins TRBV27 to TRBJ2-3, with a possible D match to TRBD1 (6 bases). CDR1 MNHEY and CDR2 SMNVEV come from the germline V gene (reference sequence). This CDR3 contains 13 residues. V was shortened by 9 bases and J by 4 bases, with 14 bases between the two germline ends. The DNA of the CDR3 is TGTGCCAGGTCCCTCTCAGGGGCAGATACGCAGTATTTT. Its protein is CARSLSGADTQYF.

The CDR3 here is CASRRTGGAGELFF. As DNA, the CDR3 is TGTGCCAGCAGACGGACAGGGGGAGCCGGGGAGCTGTTTTTT. V and J are TRBV27 and TRBJ2-2; 10 nucleotides line up with TRBD1. The CDR3 consists of 14 residues. Losses at the gene ends were 6 bases for V and 6 bases for J; bases not matched to a gene: 4. Germline V CDR1 and CDR2: MNHEY, SMNVEV (reference sequence).

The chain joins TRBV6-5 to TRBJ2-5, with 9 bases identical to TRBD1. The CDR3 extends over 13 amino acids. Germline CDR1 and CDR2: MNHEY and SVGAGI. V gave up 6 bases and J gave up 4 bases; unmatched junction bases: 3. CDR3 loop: CASRRQGGETQYF. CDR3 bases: TGTGCCAGCAGAAGACAGGGGGGAGAGACCCAGTACTTC.

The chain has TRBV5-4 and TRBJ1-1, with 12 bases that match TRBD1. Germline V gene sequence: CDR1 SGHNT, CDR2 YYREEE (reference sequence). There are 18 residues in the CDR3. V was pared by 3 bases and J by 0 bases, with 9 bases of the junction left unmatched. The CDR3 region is CASSSRDRGRGLNTEAFF. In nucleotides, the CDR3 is TGTGCCAGCAGCTCACGGGACAGGGGGCGCGGGTTGAACACTGAAGCTTTCTTT.

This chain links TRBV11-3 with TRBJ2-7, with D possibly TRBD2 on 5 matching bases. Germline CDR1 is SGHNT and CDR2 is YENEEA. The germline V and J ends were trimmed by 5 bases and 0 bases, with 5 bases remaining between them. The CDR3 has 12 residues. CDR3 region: CASSGSSYEQYF. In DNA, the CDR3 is TGTGCCAGCAGCGGGAGCTCCTACGAGCAGTACTTC.

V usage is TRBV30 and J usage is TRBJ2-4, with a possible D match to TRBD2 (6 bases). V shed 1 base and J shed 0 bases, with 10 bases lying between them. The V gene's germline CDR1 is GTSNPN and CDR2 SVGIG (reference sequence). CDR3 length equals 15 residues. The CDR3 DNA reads TGTGCCTGGAGTGGCCAGGGACTAGCCAAAAACATTCAGTACTTC. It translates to CAWSGQGLAKNIQYF.